This TCR beta chain was captured by sequencing in a study of blood T cells in healthy people across ages. V trimming: 3 bases; J trimming: 4 bases; junction bases outside the gene matches: 6. The CDR3 extends over 14 amino acids. Germline assignment: CDR1 SGHRS and CDR2 YFSETQ. Next came a second PCR, run for about 7 to 12 cycles, which used a sample-barcoded 5' primer along with a J-beta primer mix. MiXCR was run by TCRdb on the 5' RACE reads, yielding one entry per CDR3 protein. The table includes 1.5 million to 2 million distinct CDR3 sequences, around half detected once. The chain links TRBV5-1 to TRBJ1-2, with TRBD1 identical over 7 bases. The origin of this receptor is a woman aged 40 to 50 in good health. Sequencing was done on a sample of blood. CDR3 sequence (DNA): TGCGCCAGCAGCTGGGGGGACAGCAGCTATGGCTACACCTTC. This codes for CASSWGDSSYGYTF.